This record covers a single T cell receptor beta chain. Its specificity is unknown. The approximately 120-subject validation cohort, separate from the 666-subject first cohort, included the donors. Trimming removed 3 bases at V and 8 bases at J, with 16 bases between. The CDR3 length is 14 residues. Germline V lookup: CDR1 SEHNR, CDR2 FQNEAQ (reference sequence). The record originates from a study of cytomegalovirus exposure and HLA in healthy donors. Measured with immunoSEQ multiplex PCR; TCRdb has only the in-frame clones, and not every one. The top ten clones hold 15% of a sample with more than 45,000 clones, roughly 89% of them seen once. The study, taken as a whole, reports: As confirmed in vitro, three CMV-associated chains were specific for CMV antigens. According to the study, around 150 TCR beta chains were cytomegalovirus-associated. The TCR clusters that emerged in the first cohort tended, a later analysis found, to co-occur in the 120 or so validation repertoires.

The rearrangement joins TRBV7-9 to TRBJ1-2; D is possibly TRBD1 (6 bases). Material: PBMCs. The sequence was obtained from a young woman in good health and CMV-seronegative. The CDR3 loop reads CASSFIEGVMGYTF. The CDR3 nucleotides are TGTGCCAGCAGCTTTATAGAGGGGGTTATGGGCTACACCTTC.